A single sample is the source of the 15 T cell receptor beta chains below, sequenced in a study of cytomegalovirus exposure and HLA in healthy donors. PCR was performed using 60 Vbeta and 13 Jbeta primers. Clones were read by immunoSEQ multiplex PCR, and TCRdb kept only the in-frame ones, dropping some. The table for this sample gives roughly 100,000 clones. Sequenced: PBMCs. These receptors were collected from a man aged 45-65 years in good health and CMV-seronegative.

This chain joins TRBV5-5 and TRBJ1-5; D gene ambiguous. This CDR3 region has 14 residues. The germline gives CDR1 SGHKS, CDR2 YYEKEE (reference sequence). V lost 2 bases to trimming and J lost 3 bases, with 9 bases between them. DNA for the CDR3: TGTGCCAGCAGCTTAGAGGGCTTCAATCAGCCCCAGCATTTT. Translating gives CASSLEGFNQPQHF.

The CDR3 nucleotides are TGTGCCAGCAGGCAGGGAACAGGGCCTGGAAACACCATATATTTT. It encodes CASRQGTGPGNTIYF. The chain uses TRBV6-1 and TRBJ1-3; a possible D gene is TRBD1 (6 bases). With 6 bases removed from V and 2 bases from J, the gap between germline ends came to 14 bases. CDR1 is MNHNS and CDR2 is SASEGT in the germline V gene. The CDR3 runs to 15 residues.

The J gene is TRBJ2-5, the V gene TRBV5-1, with D possibly being TRBD2 (6 bases). Trimming cost V 2 bases and J 5 bases, with 13 bases left between them. The CDR3 has 14 residues. Germline-derived CDR1 and CDR2 are SGHRS and YFSETQ. This CDR3 reads CASSFQEGRETQYF. CDR3 coding DNA: TGCGCCAGCAGCTTTCAGGAGGGACGGGAGACCCAGTACTTC.

The chain recombines TRBV7-2 with TRBJ2-1; 12 bases agree with TRBD2. The CDR3 covers 16 residues. From germline, CDR1 is SGHTA and CDR2 FQGNSA. The ends lost 3 bases at V and 8 bases at J; junction bases unmatched: 8. CDR3 in amino acids: CASSFRTSGRTYEQFF. The CDR3 bases are TGTGCCAGCAGCTTTCGTACTAGCGGGAGGACCTATGAGCAGTTCTTC. The full variable domain, in which reference TRBV7-2 and TRBJ2-1 provide the parts outside the CDR3, is GAGVSQSPSNKVTEKGKDVELRCDPISGHTALYWYRQSLGQGLEFLIYFQGNSAPDKSGLPSDRFSAERTGGSVSTLTIQRTQQEDSAVYLCASSFRTSGRTYEQFFGPGTRLTVL.

This chain joins TRBV4-3 and TRBJ2-7, with D unresolved. Germline V CDR1 and CDR2: LGHNA, YSLEER. There are 16 residues in the CDR3. Trimming took off 4 bases at V and 2 bases at J, with 18 bases between the two ends. In DNA, the CDR3 is TGCGCCAGCAGCCGAGATTTGGGCAGTCCGACCTACGAGCAGTACTTC. It encodes CASSRDLGSPTYEQYF.

The V and J genes are TRBV18 and TRBJ2-1; possible D gene TRBD2, 6 bases. CDR1 and CDR2 (germline): KGHSH, LQKENI. Between the trimmed V and J ends, which lost 6 bases and 2 bases, there was a span of 11 bases. This CDR3 spans 14 amino acids. CDR3 in amino acids: CASSGTGTYNEQFF. The DNA for the CDR3 is TGTGCCAGCTCCGGGACTGGGACCTACAATGAGCAGTTCTTC. Combining the CDR3 with reference TRBV18 and TRBJ2-1 gives the whole variable domain NAGVMQNPRHLVRRRGQEARLRCSPMKGHSHVYWYRQLPEEGLKFMVYLQKENIIDESGMPKERFSAEFPKEGPSILRIQQVVRGDSAAYFCASSGTGTYNEQFFGPGTRLTVL.

The genes are TRBV6-6 and TRBJ1-6; D might be TRBD1 (5 bases). There are 15 residues in the CDR3. Germline lookup yields CDR1 MNHNY and CDR2 SVGAGI (reference sequence). The germline V and J ends were trimmed by 7 bases and 9 bases, with 19 bases remaining between them. CDR3 amino acids: CASTKGQGGGSPLHF. As DNA, the CDR3 is TGTGCCAGCACGAAGGGTCAGGGAGGTGGTTCACCCCTCCACTTT.

J is TRBJ1-5 and V is TRBV5-1, with TRBD1 matching over 7 bases. CDR3 size: 14 residues. Per germline, CDR1 SGHRS and CDR2 YFSETQ. Losses at the gene ends were 4 bases for V and 1 base for J; bases not matched to a gene: 2. This chain's CDR3 is CASSTGQSNQPQHF. As DNA, the CDR3 is TGCGCCAGCAGCACGGGACAGAGCAATCAGCCCCAGCATTTT.

Notes on this clone: This sample includes further DNA sequences coding for the same CDR3. CDR3 DNA: TGCGCCAGCAGCCAAGAAAGGGGCCTGGGAACCGGGGAGCTGTTTTTT. Its protein product is CASSQERGLGTGELFF. The J gene is TRBJ2-2, the V gene TRBV4-3; weak D call: TRBD1 (5 bases). The CDR3 has 16 amino acids. Trimming cost V 0 bases and J 5 bases, with 13 bases left between them. Germline CDR1 and CDR2: LGHNA and YSLEER.

This sequence joins TRBV30 and TRBJ1-1, with 9 positions matching TRBD1. This CDR3 has 11 residues. Trimming took 2 bases from V and 9 from J; bases not matched to a gene: 1. Germline V gene sequence: CDR1 GTSNPN, CDR2 SVGIG (reference sequence). CDR3 sequence (DNA): TGTGCCTGGAGTTACAGGGGGCAAGCTTTCTTT. Protein product: CAWSYRGQAFF.

This chain joins TRBV30 and TRBJ2-1, with unresolved D. This CDR3 comprises 13 residues. Germline CDR1 GTSNPN, CDR2 SVGIG (reference sequence). Trimming removed 4 bases at V and 0 bases at J, with 7 bases between. CDR3 residues: CAWIASSYNEQFF. In nucleotides, the CDR3 is TGTGCCTGGATTGCTAGCTCCTACAATGAGCAGTTCTTC.

The chain combines TRBV27 with TRBJ2-5, with 8 nucleotides matching TRBD1. V shed 5 bases and J 5 bases; nucleotides not matched to a gene: 10. Germline V gene lookup returns CDR1 MNHEY and CDR2 SMNVEV (reference sequence). There are 15 residues in the CDR3. Written as DNA, the CDR3 is TGTGCCAGCAGTCTTAACAGGGGGGAGAGGGAGACCCAGTACTTC. This gives the protein CASSLNRGERETQYF.

V is TRBV10-3 and J is TRBJ2-7; D call uncertain. Per germline, CDR1 ENHRY and CDR2 SYGVKD. Trimming cost V 5 bases and J 1 base, with 15 bases left between them. This CDR3 comprises 15 residues. The CDR3: CAISNPNSKSYEQYF. The DNA of the CDR3 is TGTGCCATCAGTAACCCGAACTCCAAATCCTACGAGCAGTACTTC.

This chain uses TRBV2 with TRBJ1-5; D unclear. CDR1 is SNHLY, CDR2 FYNNEI, per germline. This CDR3 comprises 11 residues. V was pared by 6 bases and J by 7 bases, with 7 bases between. CDR3 protein: CASRRNQPQHF. The DNA for the CDR3 is TGTGCCAGCAGGAGAAACCAGCCCCAGCATTTT.

The J gene is TRBJ2-5, the V gene TRBV5-1; 13 nucleotides agree with TRBD2. The CDR3 length is 16 residues. Germline V lookup: CDR1 SGHRS, CDR2 YFSETQ. The V gene end was trimmed by 0 bases and the J gene end by 3 bases; junction bases not matched to a gene: 2. The DNA for the CDR3 is TGCGCCAGCAGCTTGGGGGGGACTAGCGGGAAAGAGACCCAGTACTTC. This encodes CASSLGGTSGKETQYF. Supplemented by reference TRBV5-1 and TRBJ2-5, the full variable domain reads KAGVTQTPRYLIKTRGQQVTLSCSPISGHRSVSWYQQTPGQGLQFLFEYFSETQRNKGNFPGRFSGRQFSNSRSEMNVSTLELGDSALYLCASSLGGTSGKETQYFGPGTRLLVL.